This T cell receptor beta chain stems from a study of cytomegalovirus exposure and HLA in healthy donors. A remark on this clone: Its specificity is unknown.

Study outcomes and limitations: Analysis performed later showed TCR beta chains linked to HLA being more clonally expanded than equally common others.

This CDR3 has 15 residues. V was pared by 4 bases and J by 5 bases, with 18 bases between. CDR1 is SGHKS, CDR2 YYEKEE, per germline (reference sequence). The PCR made use of 60 Vbeta and 13 Jbeta primers. This table comes from immunoSEQ multiplex PCR, and its TCRdb copy is limited to in-frame clones, with some not included. Among 150,000 to 200,000 clones listed, approximately 80% were seen once. The chain combines TRBV5-5 with TRBJ1-1; a weak D match, TRBD1 (6 bases). Sequences were obtained from PBMCs. The origin of this receptor is a woman aged 50 to 65 in good health and CMV-seronegative. CDR3 DNA: TGTGCCAGCAGCCCGAGCGGGGGCGCAGGGACTGAAGCTTTCTTT. Translating it yields CASSPSGGAGTEAFF.